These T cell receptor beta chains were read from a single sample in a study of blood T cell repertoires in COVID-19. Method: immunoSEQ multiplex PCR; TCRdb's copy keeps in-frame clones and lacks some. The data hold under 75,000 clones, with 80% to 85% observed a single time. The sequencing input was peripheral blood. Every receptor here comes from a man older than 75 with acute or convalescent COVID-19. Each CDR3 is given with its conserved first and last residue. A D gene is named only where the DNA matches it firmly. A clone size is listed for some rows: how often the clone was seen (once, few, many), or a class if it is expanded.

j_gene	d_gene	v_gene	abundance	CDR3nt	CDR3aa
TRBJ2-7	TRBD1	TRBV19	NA	TGTGCCAGTAGTATTGGACAGGGGGGAGTCTACGAGCAGTACTTC	CASSIGQGGVYEQYF
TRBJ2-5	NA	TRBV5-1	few	TGCGCCAGCAGCTTGGGATTCGGCCAAGAGACCCAGTACTTC	CASSLGFGQETQYF
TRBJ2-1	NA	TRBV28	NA	TGTGCCAGCACCTCCGGCAATGAGCAGTTCTTC	CASTSGNEQFF
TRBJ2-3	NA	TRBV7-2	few	TGTGCCAGCAGCTTAGCCCCACGGGGGGATACGCAGTATTTT	CASSLAPRGDTQYF
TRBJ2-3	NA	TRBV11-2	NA	TGTGCCAGCAGCTTAGTTTCCCCGGTTGATACGCAGTATTTT	CASSLVSPVDTQYF
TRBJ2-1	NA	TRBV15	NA	TGTGCCACCAGCAGAGAGCTAGGGGGGGAAACCTACAATGAGCAGTTCTTC	CATSRELGGETYNEQFF
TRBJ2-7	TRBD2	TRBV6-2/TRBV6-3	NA	TGTGCCAGCAGTATTAGCGGGAGTATCGCCTACGAGCAGTACTTC	CASSISGSIAYEQYF
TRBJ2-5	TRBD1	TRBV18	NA	TGTGCCAGCTCACCGGACAGGGGTTCGGAGACCCAGTACTTC	CASSPDRGSETQYF
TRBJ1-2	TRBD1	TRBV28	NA	TGTGCCAGCAGACGAGGACAGGGCCTCTATGGCTACACCTTC	CASRRGQGLYGYTF
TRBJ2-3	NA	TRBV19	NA	TGTGCCAGTGCCCCCAGAAATACGGAGGGCACAGATACGCAGTATTTT	CASAPRNTEGTDTQYF
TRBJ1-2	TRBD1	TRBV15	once	TGTGCCACCAGCAGAGATCAGGGGGCAGGTCATGGCTACACCTTC	CATSRDQGAGHGYTF